The 17 T cell receptor beta chains below come from one sample, sequenced in a study of blood T cell repertoires in COVID-19. The assay was immunoSEQ multiplex PCR, and TCRdb's table has in-frame clones only and misses some. The table lists about 120,000 clones, under 80% of them singletons. Sequencing input: peripheral blood. These receptors were obtained from a man between 70 and 80 years old with acute or convalescent COVID-19.

The V call is TRBV10-3, the J call TRBJ1-1; D uncertain. CDR3 length equals 14 residues. Germline V gives CDR1 ENHRY, CDR2 SYGVKD. With 3 bases removed from V and 2 bases from J, the gap between germline ends came to 10 bases. The CDR3 coding sequence is TGTGCCATCAGTGAAATTGGTACTAACACTGAAGCTTTCTTT. This sequence encodes CAISEIGTNTEAFF.

This clone was picked up one time. The chain recombines TRBV5-1 with TRBJ2-1; D may be TRBD1 (6 bases). Between the trimmed V and J ends, which lost 4 bases and 3 bases, there was a span of 14 bases. This CDR3 is 15 amino acids long. Germline V CDR1 and CDR2: SGHRS, YFSETQ. In nucleotides, the CDR3 is TGCGCCAGCAGCCGAGGTGACAGGATCTACAATGAGCAGTTCTTC. Residues: CASSRGDRIYNEQFF.

The gene calls are TRBV5-8 and TRBJ2-1, with D maybe TRBD2 (7 bases). The ends were cut back, 4 bases at V and 4 bases at J, with 15 bases in the middle. Per germline, CDR1 SGHTS and CDR2 YDEGEE. The CDR3 extends over 15 amino acids. The CDR3 bases are TGTGCCAGCAGCCGCCCGGGGGGCGGATACAATGAGCAGTTCTTC. Protein: CASSRPGGGYNEQFF.

The gene calls are TRBV21-1 and TRBJ2-2; the DNA was not compared with TRBD2, the D call given in the table. TRBV21-1 is a listed pseudogene. The CDR3 is made up of 14 amino acids. The CDR3 loop reads CASKDRGFTGELFF. The CDR3 DNA follows: TGTGCCAGCAAGGACCGCGGGTTCACCGGGGAGCTGTTTTTT.

The chain combines TRBV6-6 with TRBJ1-2, with a possible D match to TRBD1 (6 bases). Germline V gene lookup returns CDR1 MNHNY and CDR2 SVGAGI (reference sequence). Trimming pared 6 bases from V and 1 base from J, leaving 15 bases between. This CDR3 is 15 amino acids long. The CDR3 loop is CASSGEGTNNYGYTF. The CDR3 DNA is TGTGCCAGCAGCGGGGAGGGGACAAATAACTATGGCTACACCTTC.

The V gene is TRBV9, the J gene TRBJ1-3; D not resolved. Germline V gene sequence: CDR1 SGDLS, CDR2 YYNGEE. Trimming stripped 0 bases from V and 8 bases from J, with 3 bases between. CDR3 length: 11 amino acids. CDR3: CASSVGHTIYF. The DNA for the CDR3 is TGTGCCAGCAGCGTAGGGCACACCATATATTTT.

This clone was counted only a few times. This rearrangement joins TRBV6-5 to TRBJ1-6; 8 positions agree with TRBD1. Germline V lookup: CDR1 MNHEY, CDR2 SVGAGI. CDR3 length: 15 residues. The V and J ends lost 4 bases and 7 bases, in that order; junction bases with no gene match: 6. The CDR3 nucleotides are TGTGCCAGCAGTTCTTTGGACAGGGCAAATTCACCCCTCCACTTT. It is translated as CASSSLDRANSPLHF.

The chain is built from TRBV14 and TRBJ1-4; D remains unclear. Trimming shortened V by 1 base and J by 0 bases, and 15 bases separated the two germline ends. Germline CDR1 reads SGHDN; CDR2 reads FVKESK. The CDR3 runs to 18 residues. The CDR3 here is CASSQGRGSFATNEKLFF. The DNA for the CDR3 is TGTGCCAGCAGCCAAGGCCGGGGTTCCTTTGCAACTAATGAAAAACTGTTTTTT.

Only one count was recorded for this clone. V usage is TRBV7-3 and J usage is TRBJ2-5; 16 bases are shared with TRBD2. This CDR3 region has 16 residues. V lost 5 bases, J lost 4 bases, and 4 bases stayed unmatched. Germline assignment: CDR1 SGHTA and CDR2 FQGTGA. CDR3 in amino acids: CASSPGLAGGRETQYF. In nucleotides, the CDR3 is TGTGCCAGCAGCCCGGGACTAGCGGGGGGGCGAGAGACCCAGTACTTC.

The V call is TRBV9, the J call TRBJ2-1, with TRBD1 identical over 7 bases. V shed 2 bases, J shed 4 bases, and the junction held 3 bases outside the gene matches. CDR1 is SGDLS and CDR2 is YYNGEE in the germline V gene. The CDR3 is 14 amino acids. The CDR3 nucleotides read TGTGCCAGCAGCGTGACAGGGTTTTACAATGAGCAGTTCTTC. As protein: CASSVTGFYNEQFF.

This clone is a singleton in its sample. This rearrangement joins TRBV5-1 to TRBJ2-3; D gene ambiguous. Germline values: CDR1 SGHRS, CDR2 YFSETQ. V gave up 0 bases and J gave up 1 base, with 12 bases separating them. The CDR3 is 16 amino acids. The DNA of the CDR3 is TGCGCCAGCAGCTTGGCCGTTTTAGGAGGCACAGATACGCAGTATTTT. It translates to CASSLAVLGGTDTQYF.

The chain uses TRBV19 and TRBJ1-1, with a tentative D call TRBD1 (5 bases). Trimming removed 3 bases at V and 8 bases at J, with 13 bases between. The CDR3 totals 13 residues. Germline V CDR1 and CDR2: LNHDA, SQIVND (reference sequence). The CDR3 region has the DNA TGTGCCAGTAGTATGAGGACCGGGGGGGAAGCTTTCTTT. Residues: CASSMRTGGEAFF. The entire variable domain, with the rest obtained from reference TRBV19 and TRBJ1-1, is as follows: DGGITQSPKYLFRKEGQNVTLSCEQNLNHDAMYWYRQDPGQGLRLIYYSQIVNDFQKGDIAEGYSVSREKKESFPLTVTSAQKNPTAFYLCASSMRTGGEAFFGQGTRLTVV.

This clone appeared a single time. The chain carries TRBV30 and TRBJ1-3, with TRBD1 identical over 8 bases. Germline values: CDR1 GTSNPN, CDR2 SVGIG (reference sequence). The trim removed 7 bases at V and 4 bases at J, leaving 3 bases unmatched. The CDR3 has 12 amino acids. CDR3 residues: CASRGLGNTIYF. CDR3 bases: TGTGCCTCCAGGGGGCTCGGAAACACCATATATTTT.

This clone was counted once. The chain couples TRBV5-1 to TRBJ1-4; D is uncertain. Trimming removed 5 bases from V and 0 bases from J, with 8 bases in between. CDR1 SGHRS and CDR2 YFSETQ come from the germline V gene. The CDR3 contains 14 residues. The CDR3 is CASSTIPTNEKLFF. The CDR3 region has the DNA TGCGCCAGCAGTACTATCCCAACTAATGAAAAACTGTTTTTT.

The chain joins TRBV30 to TRBJ2-1; 8 bases map to TRBD2. The trim removed 0 bases at V and 4 bases at J, leaving 5 bases unmatched. This CDR3 has 15 amino acids. Germline lookup yields CDR1 GTSNPN and CDR2 SVGIG (reference sequence). CDR3 sequence: CAWSVLTGGYNEQFF. DNA for the CDR3: TGTGCCTGGAGTGTTTTAACGGGGGGGTACAATGAGCAGTTCTTC.

The chain couples TRBV6-5 to TRBJ1-5, with TRBD1 matching over 9 bases. The trim removed 8 bases at V and 7 bases at J, leaving 6 bases unmatched. Germline V gene data show CDR1 as MNHEY and CDR2 as SVGAGI. CDR3 length equals 13 residues. The CDR3 DNA is TGTGCCAGCGGACAGGGGAGGAGGCAGCCCCAGCATTTT. Protein sequence: CASGQGRRQPQHF.

The V and J genes are TRBV21-1 and TRBJ2-1; the table names TRBD2, a call not compared with the DNA. TRBV21-1 is an annotated pseudogene. The CDR3 sequence is 15 residues long. CDR3 nucleotides: TGTGCCAGCACCTACCAGCGGGGGACCTACAATGAGCAGTTCTTC. Its protein product is CASTYQRGTYNEQFF.